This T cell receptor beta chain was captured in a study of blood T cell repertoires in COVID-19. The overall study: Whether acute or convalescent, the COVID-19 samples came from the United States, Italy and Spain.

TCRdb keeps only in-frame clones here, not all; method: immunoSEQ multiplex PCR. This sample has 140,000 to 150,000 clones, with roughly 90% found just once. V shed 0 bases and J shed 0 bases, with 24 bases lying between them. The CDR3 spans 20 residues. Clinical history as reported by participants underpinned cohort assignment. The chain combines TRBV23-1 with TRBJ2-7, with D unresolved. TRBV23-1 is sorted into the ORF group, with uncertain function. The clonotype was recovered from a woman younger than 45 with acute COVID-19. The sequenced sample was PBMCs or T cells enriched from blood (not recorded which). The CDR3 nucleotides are TGCGCCAGCAGTCAATCTTGCCCCGGAAACCTAGATCTGAGCTCCTACGAGCAGTACTTC. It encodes CASSQSCPGNLDLSSYEQYF.